The entry below describes one T cell receptor (beta chain). The data were taken from a study of blood T cell repertoires in COVID-19. Measured with immunoSEQ multiplex PCR; TCRdb has only the in-frame clones, and not every one. Of around 33,000 clones in the sample, roughly 75% were seen once. J lost 9 bases, V lost 5 bases, and 14 bases had no gene match. Germline CDR1 and CDR2: SGHTA and FQGTGA. This CDR3 is built from 16 residues. The sample consisted of peripheral blood. This clonotype was sampled from an older man with active or convalescent COVID-19. The chain combines TRBV7-3 with TRBJ2-1; 9 bases are a match to TRBD2. For the CDR3, the DNA is TGTGCCAGCAGCCCCCTTAGCGGGAGTGGTTTCGGTGAGCAGTTCTTC. It codes for CASSPLSGSGFGEQFF.